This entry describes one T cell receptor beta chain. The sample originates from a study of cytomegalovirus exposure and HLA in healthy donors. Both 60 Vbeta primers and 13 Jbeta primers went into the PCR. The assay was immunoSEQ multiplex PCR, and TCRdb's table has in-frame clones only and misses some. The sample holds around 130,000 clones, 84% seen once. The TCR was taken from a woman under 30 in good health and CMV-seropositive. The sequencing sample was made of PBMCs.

Written as DNA, the CDR3 is TGTGCCAGCAGCTTAGGCTCAGCGCTCCAAGAGACCCAGTACTTC. Its protein product is CASSLGSALQETQYF. The chain is built from TRBV7-6 and TRBJ2-5; D remains ambiguous. V lost 1 base and J lost 1, with 10 bases in between. CDR1 is SGHVS, CDR2 FNYEAQ, per germline. This CDR3 spans 15 amino acids.